This TCR beta chain is drawn from a study of metastatic and nonmetastatic thyroid tumors. With MiXCR, TCRdb reprocessed the PCR reads. Among 20,000 to 25,000 clones listed, 10% to 11% were seen once. Trimming removed 1 base at V and 10 bases at J, with 6 bases between. The CDR3 covers 11 residues. Germline V CDR1 and CDR2: SEHNR, FQNEAQ (reference sequence). This clone was counted many times. None of the patients had undergone any treatment ahead of thyroid surgery. Specimen: blood. This TCR derives from a female donor with papillary thyroid cancer or a benign thyroid nodule (not recorded which). Some clones in this sample may be carry-over from other donors' samples. This chain joins TRBV7-9 and TRBJ2-3, with D possibly matching TRBD2 (6 bases). This CDR3 reads CASSLGEAQYF. CDR3 nucleotide sequence: TGTGCCAGCAGCTTAGGGGAGGCGCAGTATTTT.